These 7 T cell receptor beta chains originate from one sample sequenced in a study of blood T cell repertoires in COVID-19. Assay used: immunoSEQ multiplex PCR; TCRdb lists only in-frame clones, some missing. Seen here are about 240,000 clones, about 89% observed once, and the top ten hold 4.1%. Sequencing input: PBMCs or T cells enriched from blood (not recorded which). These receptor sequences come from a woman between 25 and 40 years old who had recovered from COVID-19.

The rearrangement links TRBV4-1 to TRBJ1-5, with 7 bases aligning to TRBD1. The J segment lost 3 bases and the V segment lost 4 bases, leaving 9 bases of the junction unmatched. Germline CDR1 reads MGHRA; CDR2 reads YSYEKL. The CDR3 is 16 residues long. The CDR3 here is CASSLVAGGNNQPQHF. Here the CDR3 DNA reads TGCGCCAGCAGCCTTGTGGCAGGGGGTAACAATCAGCCCCAGCATTTT.

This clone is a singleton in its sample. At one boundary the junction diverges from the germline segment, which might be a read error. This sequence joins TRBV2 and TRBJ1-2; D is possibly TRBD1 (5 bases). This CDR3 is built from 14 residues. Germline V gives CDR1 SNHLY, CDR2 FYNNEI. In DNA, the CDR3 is TGTGCCGGCAGTGAACTGACAGTTAACTATGGCTACACCTTC. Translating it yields CAGSELTVNYGYTF.

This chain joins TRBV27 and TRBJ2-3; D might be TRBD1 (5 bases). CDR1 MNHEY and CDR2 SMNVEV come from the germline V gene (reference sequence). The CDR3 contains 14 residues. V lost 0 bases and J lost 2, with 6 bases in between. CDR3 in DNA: TGTGCCAGCAGTTTATCACAGGTCACAGATACGCAGTATTTT. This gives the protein CASSLSQVTDTQYF.

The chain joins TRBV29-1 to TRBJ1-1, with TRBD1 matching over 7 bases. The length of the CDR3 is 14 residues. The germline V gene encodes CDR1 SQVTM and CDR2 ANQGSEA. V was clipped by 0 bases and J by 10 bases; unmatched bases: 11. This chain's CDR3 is CSVEDQGGGSGAFF. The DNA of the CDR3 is TGCAGCGTTGAAGATCAAGGAGGGGGCAGTGGAGCTTTCTTT.

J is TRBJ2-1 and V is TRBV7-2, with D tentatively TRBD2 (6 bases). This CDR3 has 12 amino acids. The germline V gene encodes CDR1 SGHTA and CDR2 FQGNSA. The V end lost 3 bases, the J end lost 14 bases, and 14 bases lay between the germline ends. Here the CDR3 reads CASSFITGEKFF. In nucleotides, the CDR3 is TGTGCCAGCAGCTTCATCACGGGAGAAAAGTTCTTC.

CDR3 sequence: CAGRGTGGPEAFF. In DNA, the CDR3 is TGTGCCGGACGGGGGACTGGAGGACCTGAAGCTTTCTTT. The rearrangement links TRBV7-9 to TRBJ1-1, with D possibly matching TRBD1 (5 bases). The CDR3 runs to 13 residues. The V end was cut by 11 bases, the J end by 6 bases, with 19 bases between. Looked up from germline, CDR1 is SEHNR and CDR2 is FQNEAQ (reference sequence).

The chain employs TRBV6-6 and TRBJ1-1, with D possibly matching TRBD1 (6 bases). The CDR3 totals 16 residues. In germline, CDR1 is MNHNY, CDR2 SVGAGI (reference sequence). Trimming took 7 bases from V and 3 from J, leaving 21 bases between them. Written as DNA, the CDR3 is TGTGCCAGCATGTCCCCGTCCGGGACACCCGACACTGAAGCTTTCTTT. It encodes CASMSPSGTPDTEAFF.